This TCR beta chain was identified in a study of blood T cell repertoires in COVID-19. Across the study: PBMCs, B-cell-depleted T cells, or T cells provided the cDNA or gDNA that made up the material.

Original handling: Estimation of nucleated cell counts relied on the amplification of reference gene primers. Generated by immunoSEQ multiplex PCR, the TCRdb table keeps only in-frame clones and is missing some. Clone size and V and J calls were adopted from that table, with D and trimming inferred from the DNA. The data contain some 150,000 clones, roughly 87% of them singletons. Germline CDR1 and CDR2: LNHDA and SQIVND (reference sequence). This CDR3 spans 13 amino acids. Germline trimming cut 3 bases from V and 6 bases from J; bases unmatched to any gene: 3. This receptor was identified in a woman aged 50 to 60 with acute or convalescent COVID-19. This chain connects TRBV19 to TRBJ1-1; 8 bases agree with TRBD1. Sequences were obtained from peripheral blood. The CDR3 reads CASSMTGVAEAFF. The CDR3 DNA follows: TGTGCCAGTAGTATGACAGGGGTCGCTGAAGCTTTCTTT.